A single sample is the source of the 30 T cell receptor beta chains below, sequenced in a study of immune characteristics of hereditary and idiopathic chronic pancreatitis. Data came from immunoSEQ multiplex PCR; TCRdb stores just in-frame clones and leaves some out. The sample consists of 9,000 to 10,000 clones, about 76% of them appearing once. Patients having total pancreatectomy with islet autotransplantation provided the chronic pancreatitis pancreas tissue. Sequencing was performed on pancreas tissue with idiopathic chronic pancreatitis. These receptors were collected from a human donor with chronic pancreatitis.

J is TRBJ2-5 and V is TRBV25-1; TRBD2 is a possible D gene (6 bases). The CDR3 totals 16 residues. Germline V lookup: CDR1 MGHDK, CDR2 SYGVNS. The V end lost 3 bases, the J end lost 0 bases, and 14 bases lay between the germline ends. This CDR3 reads CASSDLRGMYQETQYF. The CDR3 coding sequence is TGTGCCAGCAGTGACCTTCGGGGGATGTACCAAGAGACCCAGTACTTC.

This clone was seen once. The CDR3: CASSPPGRKNTEAFF. Here the CDR3 DNA reads TGTGCCAGCAGTCCCCCGGGACGGAAGAACACTGAAGCTTTCTTT. The chain employs TRBV6-1 and TRBJ1-1; TRBD1 might be the D (5 bases). Trimming shortened V by 5 bases and J by 1 base, and 14 bases separated the two germline ends. Germline V lookup: CDR1 MNHNS, CDR2 SASEGT. The CDR3 has 15 residues.

In DNA form, the CDR3 reads TGTGCCAGCAGACTCGACAGCTCCTACGAGCAGTACTTC. Translated, it gives CASRLDSSYEQYF. The chain employs TRBV12-3 or TRBV12-4 and TRBJ2-7, with a possible D match to TRBD1 (5 bases). CDR3 length equals 13 residues. The V end lost 6 bases, the J end lost 0 bases, and 9 bases lay between the germline ends.

The genes are TRBV6-1 and TRBJ2-2; TRBD1 is a possible D gene (5 bases). The CDR3 spans 15 residues. Germline-derived CDR1 and CDR2 are MNHNS and SASEGT. Deletions cut 0 bases from V and 5 bases from J, with 10 bases between. Here the CDR3 reads CASSEASRATGELFF. The CDR3 DNA reads TGTGCCAGCAGTGAAGCGTCCAGGGCGACCGGGGAGCTGTTTTTT.

This chain links TRBV3-1 (or the pseudogene TRBV3-2) with TRBJ2-1; 10 bases line up with TRBD2. CDR3 size: 19 residues. V trimming: 0 bases; J trimming: 2 bases; junction bases outside the gene matches: 10. Looked up from germline, CDR1 is LGHDT and CDR2 is YNNKEL (reference sequence). Here the CDR3 DNA reads TGTGCCAGCAGCCAAGATCGGCTAGCGGGGGTAGGAACCTACAATGAGCAGTTCTTC. Residues: CASSQDRLAGVGTYNEQFF.

The rearrangement joins TRBV7-8 to TRBJ2-7; perhaps TRBD1 as D (5 bases). This CDR3 spans 14 amino acids. Per the germline V gene, CDR1 is SGHVS and CDR2 is FQNEAQ. Trimming pared 3 bases from V and 6 bases from J, leaving 15 bases between. CDR3 sequence: CASSFLQDIGEQYF. The CDR3 DNA reads as TGTGCCAGCAGCTTTCTACAGGACATTGGCGAGCAGTACTTC.

V usage is TRBV27 and J usage is TRBJ2-3; perhaps TRBD1 as D (6 bases). This CDR3 region has 16 residues. Germline V gives CDR1 MNHEY, CDR2 SMNVEV (reference sequence). V shed 3 bases and J shed 1 base, with 14 bases lying between them. The CDR3 coding sequence is TGTGCCAGCAGTTTGTTGTGGGCAGGGGGCACAGATACGCAGTATTTT. Amino acid sequence: CASSLLWAGGTDTQYF.

This clone has just one count. This chain uses TRBV2 with TRBJ2-2; 7 bases agree with TRBD2. There are 15 residues in the CDR3. CDR1 and CDR2 from the germline V gene are SNHLY and FYNNEI. V trimming: 7 bases; J trimming: 4 bases; junction bases outside the gene matches: 9. CDR3 DNA sequence: TGTGCCAGCACCCGGGGAGGGGTTGGCACCGGGGAGCTGTTTTTT. Protein sequence: CASTRGGVGTGELFF.

The chain combines TRBV5-1 with TRBJ2-5; 9 bases fit TRBD2. Germline V gene data show CDR1 as SGHRS and CDR2 as YFSETQ. The V gene end was trimmed by 4 bases and the J gene end by 5 bases; junction bases not matched to a gene: 15. This CDR3 is built from 17 residues. The CDR3 coding sequence is TGCGCCAGCAGCCAAGACTTCGCGGGGGGGCCTGGGGAGACCCAGTACTTC. Its protein product is CASSQDFAGGPGETQYF.

The chain employs TRBV5-1 and TRBJ2-5, with TRBD2 matching over 7 bases. Germline V gives CDR1 SGHRS, CDR2 YFSETQ. The CDR3 length is 16 residues. With 2 bases clipped from V and 5 bases from J, the junction kept 12 bases outside the gene matches. In nucleotides, the CDR3 is TGCGCCAGCAGCTTTGGAGGGATTTCAGCGGGGGAGACCCAGTACTTC. It codes for CASSFGGISAGETQYF.

The chain joins TRBV20-1 to TRBJ1-2; no clear D. Looked up from germline, CDR1 is DFQATT and CDR2 is SNEGSKA (reference sequence). The CDR3 spans 10 residues. The V and J ends lost 5 bases and 3 bases respectively, with 4 bases between them. The DNA of the CDR3 is TGCAGTGCTCCATACTATGGCTACACCTTC. This sequence encodes CSAPYYGYTF.

Remarks on this clone: The germline gene is not matched at one end of the junction; a read error may be the cause. The genes are TRBV4-1 and TRBJ2-5; 8 bases line up with TRBD1. Germline-derived CDR1 and CDR2 are MGHRA and YSYEKL. The CDR3 sequence is 14 residues long. The CDR3 loop is CASSQDKGQGIGNF. DNA of the CDR3: TGCGCCAGCAGCCAAGATAAAGGACAGGGTATCGGGAACTTC.

About this clone itself: Other nucleotide sequences in the sample specify the same CDR3. The J gene is TRBJ1-1, the V gene TRBV13, with 7 positions matching TRBD1. The length of the CDR3 is 14 residues. J gave up 1 base and V 6 bases, and 5 bases lay outside the gene matches. The germline CDR1 and CDR2 sequences are PRHDT and FYEKMQ (reference sequence). In nucleotides, the CDR3 is TGTGCCAGCAGTCTCGCAGGGGGGAACACTGAAGCTTTCTTT. Amino acids: CASSLAGGNTEAFF. The complete variable domain, with remaining parts taken from reference TRBV13 and TRBJ1-1, reads AAGVIQSPRHLIKEKRETATLKCYPIPRHDTVYWYQQGPGQDPQFLISFYEKMQSDKGSIPDRFSAQQFSDYHSELNMSSLELGDSALYFCASSLAGGNTEAFFGQGTRLTVV.

Concerning this clone itself: This sample also contains other DNA sequences that code for the same CDR3. V usage is TRBV5-1 and J usage is TRBJ2-2; 10 positions agree with TRBD1. The length of the CDR3 is 17 residues. The ends lost 0 bases at V and 1 base at J; junction bases unmatched: 3. Germline V gene sequence: CDR1 SGHRS, CDR2 YFSETQ. The DNA for the CDR3 is TGCGCCAGCAGCTTGGCTCGGACAGGGGGGAACACCGGGGAGCTGTTTTTT. It is translated as CASSLARTGGNTGELFF.

The rearrangement links TRBV5-1 to TRBJ1-2, with 9 bases lining up with TRBD1. V dropped 0 bases and J dropped 6; count of bases not matched to a gene: 6. This CDR3 is built from 15 residues. From germline, CDR1 is SGHRS and CDR2 YFSETQ. The CDR3 region is CASSLAGQGSNGYTF. The CDR3 DNA reads TGCGCCAGCAGCTTGGCCGGACAGGGGTCGAATGGCTACACCTTC.

The chain combines TRBV6-5 with TRBJ1-2, with TRBD1 as a possible D gene (6 bases). This CDR3 has 11 residues. Germline V gene lookup returns CDR1 MNHEY and CDR2 SVGAGI. Trimming shortened V by 7 bases and J by 4 bases, and 7 bases separated the two germline ends. CDR3 DNA sequence: TGTGCCAGCACAGGGGCCTATGGCTACACCTTC. Residues: CASTGAYGYTF.

With regard to this clone: The sample has other DNA sequences that encode this CDR3 too. The rearrangement links TRBV18 to TRBJ1-1; D may be TRBD1 (5 bases). V was pared by 3 bases and J by 4 bases, with 9 bases between. CDR3 size: 13 residues. The germline CDR1 and CDR2 sequences are KGHSH and LQKENI. The DNA of the CDR3 is TGTGCCAGCTCACCTCAGGGTGGCACTGAAGCTTTCTTT. Residues: CASSPQGGTEAFF.

The CDR3 here is CASSFKREGLSTDTQYF. In DNA form, the CDR3 reads TGTGCCAGCAGCTTTAAACGGGAGGGTTTAAGCACAGATACGCAGTATTTT. The rearrangement links TRBV5-6 to TRBJ2-3, with TRBD2 identical over 8 bases. This CDR3 is 17 amino acids long. Trimming removed 2 bases from V and 0 bases from J; junction bases left unmatched: 8. Germline loops: CDR1 SGHDT, CDR2 YYEEEE. Full variable domain (remainder filled in from reference TRBV5-6 and TRBJ2-3): DAGVTQSPTHLIKTRGQQVTLRCSPKSGHDTVSWYQQALGQGPQFIFQYYEEEERQRGNFPDRFSGHQFPNYSSELNVNALLLGDSALYLCASSFKREGLSTDTQYFGPGTRLTVL.

The V gene is TRBV9, the J gene TRBJ2-3; D is undetermined. The V end lost 2 bases, the J end lost 4 bases, and 8 bases lay between the germline ends. The CDR3 is 13 amino acids. Per germline, CDR1 SGDLS and CDR2 YYNGEE. The CDR3 nucleotides are TGTGCCAGCAGCGTTTTCACGGCAGATACGCAGTATTTT. Protein sequence: CASSVFTADTQYF. The whole variable domain, remainder taken from reference TRBV9 and TRBJ2-3, is DSGVTQTPKHLITATGQRVTLRCSPRSGDLSVYWYQQSLDQGLQFLIQYYNGEERAKGNILERFSAQQFPDLHSELNLSSLELGDSALYFCASSVFTADTQYFGPGTRLTVL.

This clone turned up a few times. The chain joins TRBV7-8 to TRBJ1-1, with 7 bases aligning to TRBD1. There are 15 residues in the CDR3. In germline, CDR1 is SGHVS, CDR2 FQNEAQ. Trimming took 5 bases from V and 3 from J; bases not matched to a gene: 9. The CDR3 DNA is TGTGCCAGCAGCCGAACAGACAGGGCTGACACTGAAGCTTTCTTT. Protein: CASSRTDRADTEAFF.

This rearrangement joins TRBV7-2 to TRBJ2-5; 8 bases match TRBD2. The V segment lost 4 bases and the J segment 6 bases; nucleotides outside the gene matches: 7. Germline V gene lookup returns CDR1 SGHTA and CDR2 FQGNSA. This CDR3 is 14 amino acids long. CDR3 region: CASSSGTSRQTQYF. The CDR3, as DNA: TGTGCCAGCAGCTCCGGGACTAGTCGGCAGACCCAGTACTTC.

J is TRBJ1-4 and V is TRBV19; possible D gene TRBD1, 6 bases. The CDR3 loop spans 14 amino acids. V lost 6 bases, J lost 4 bases, and 12 bases lay in between. Germline CDR1 is LNHDA and CDR2 is SQIVND (reference sequence). For the CDR3, the DNA is TGTGCCAGTAGAAGACAGGTCGATAATGAAAAACTGTTTTTT. Its protein is CASRRQVDNEKLFF.

A single count supports this clone. The chain uses TRBV4-3 and TRBJ2-1, with 13 nucleotides matching TRBD2. Losses at the gene ends were 1 base for V and 5 bases for J; bases not matched to a gene: 5. The germline gives CDR1 LGHNA, CDR2 YSLEER. CDR3 size: 17 residues. The CDR3 bases are TGCGCCAGCAGCCAAGCCCTGGGACTAGCGGGGAACAATGAGCAGTTCTTC. Its protein is CASSQALGLAGNNEQFF.

V and J are TRBV24-1 and TRBJ2-3, with 9 bases that match TRBD1. Germline V gene sequence: CDR1 KGHDR, CDR2 SFDVKD. This CDR3 is built from 17 residues. The trim removed 4 bases at V and 0 bases at J, leaving 7 bases unmatched. The CDR3 region is CATSDRRTGESTDTQYF. DNA for the CDR3: TGTGCCACCAGTGACCGAAGGACAGGGGAAAGCACAGATACGCAGTATTTT.

The rearrangement uses TRBV12-3 or TRBV12-4 and TRBJ1-2; TRBD1 matches 7 bases. This CDR3 spans 11 amino acids. The trim removed 7 bases at V and 10 bases at J, leaving 6 bases unmatched. CDR3 in amino acids: CASTRGQSYTF. The CDR3 DNA is TGTGCCAGCACTAGGGGACAGTCCTACACCTTC.

The chain uses TRBV5-5 and TRBJ2-1; D possibly matches TRBD1 or TRBD2 (5 bases each). The CDR3 consists of 18 residues. Per germline, CDR1 SGHKS and CDR2 YYEKEE (reference sequence). V lost 1 base to trimming and J lost 0 bases, with 17 bases between them. The DNA for the CDR3 is TGTGCCAGCAGCTTGCGTGGGGGTCCGGCTCCCTCCTACAATGAGCAGTTCTTC. Translation gives CASSLRGGPAPSYNEQFF.

This clone was counted between two and nine times. The chain combines TRBV2 with TRBJ1-5, with TRBD1 as a possible D gene (5 bases). The CDR3 has 13 amino acids. V lost 7 bases, J lost 5 bases, and 12 bases lay in between. Germline CDR1 reads SNHLY; CDR2 reads FYNNEI. Written as DNA, the CDR3 is TGTGCCAGCAATAATCTAGGGGATCAGCCCCAGCATTTT. This sequence encodes CASNNLGDQPQHF.

This sequence joins TRBV4-3 and TRBJ2-6; D unclear. The germline gives CDR1 LGHNA, CDR2 YSLEER. The CDR3 extends over 18 amino acids. The V end lost 3 bases, the J end lost 0 bases, and 15 bases lay between the germline ends. The CDR3 DNA is TGCGCCAGCAGCCAGGACGCGGACGGCCGCTCTGGGGCCAACGTCCTGACTTTC. Its translation is CASSQDADGRSGANVLTF.

The CDR3: CASSERPETPLHF. Here the CDR3 DNA reads TGTGCCAGCAGTGAAAGGCCAGAAACCCCCCTCCACTTT. J is TRBJ1-6 and V is TRBV2; no clear D gene. The germline gives CDR1 SNHLY, CDR2 FYNNEI. Trimming took 2 bases from V and 13 from J, leaving 12 bases between them. This CDR3 has 13 residues.

The V and J genes are TRBV5-1 and TRBJ1-3; D is uncertain. CDR1 SGHRS and CDR2 YFSETQ come from the germline V gene. The CDR3 runs 15 residues. Trimming cost V 0 bases and J 1 base, with 8 bases left between them. The CDR3 DNA sequence: TGCGCCAGCAGCTTGGAGGCAGCATCTGGAAACACCATATATTTT. Translated, it gives CASSLEAASGNTIYF.